This TCR beta chain emerged from a study of OX40 agonist ivuxolimab in advanced cancers. Looking at the study overall: In this cohort, patients received ivuxolimab, an agonistic anti-OX40 (CD134) antibody. While on treatment, patients had intravenous ivuxolimab at 0.01 to 10 mg/kg every 2 weeks. Allowance was made for prior anti-PD-1, anti-PD-L1 or anti-CTLA-4 therapy, and 40% to 45% had some. Findings of the study overall: There were also nonresponders showing low normalized T-cell clonal expansion.

This clone was counted only a few times. Antigen specificity is unknown. Generated by immunoSEQ multiplex PCR, the TCRdb table keeps only in-frame clones and is missing some. This table holds about 73,000 clones, about 93% found once. Germline V lookup: CDR1 SGHRS, CDR2 YFSETQ. The V and J ends lost 4 bases and 7 bases respectively, with 21 bases between them. The CDR3 is made up of 17 amino acids. The TCR was taken from an adult with an advanced solid tumor such as melanoma, head and neck, liver or kidney cancer. The specimen comprised CD4+ or CD8+ T cells sorted from blood, sampled in a trial of the OX40 agonist ivuxolimab. The chain joins TRBV5-1 to TRBJ1-6; D may be TRBD1 (6 bases). The CDR3 bases are TGCGCCAGCAGCCTACTCTTCGGGGGCGCAAACAATTCACCCCTCCACTTT. It translates to CASSLLFGGANNSPLHF.